The 9 T cell receptor beta chains reported below all come from one sample, sequenced in a study of human T cells and chemical hapten exposure. TCRdb re-called the RACE reads with MiXCR, one entry per CDR3 protein. This sample has about 110,000 distinct CDR3 sequences; 11% occur once, and the top ten carry roughly 3.5%. The time point was: patch test 1, 2 weeks after DPC sensitization. Specified treatment: therapeutic diphenylcyclopropenone sensitization with weekly scalp DPC. The material sequenced was whole blood, taken in connection with sensitization to the hapten diphenylcyclopropenone (DPC). These receptors all come from a woman in her forties with alopecia areata. Some clones in this sample may be carry-over from other donors' samples.

This clonotype was counted at least ten times. J is TRBJ2-3 and V is TRBV20-1; maybe TRBD1 (5 bases). Germline V gene sequence: CDR1 DFQATT, CDR2 SNEGSKA (reference sequence). V was clipped by 6 bases and J by 3 bases, with 13 bases between them. This CDR3 comprises 13 residues. CDR3 loop: CSAPRRGTDTQYF. The CDR3 DNA follows: TGCAGTGCGCCGCGTAGGGGTACAGATACGCAGTATTTT.

The table lists this clonotype with a few counts. CDR3 DNA sequence: TGTGCCATGGGCGGGTCCGGCACAGATACGCAGTATTTT. It specifies CAMGGSGTDTQYF. The chain recombines TRBV10-3 with TRBJ2-3; D is perhaps TRBD2 (5 bases). Trimming removed 9 bases at V and 1 base at J, with 11 bases between. This CDR3 contains 13 residues. Germline V gene lookup returns CDR1 ENHRY and CDR2 SYGVKD.

V gene TRBV28 combines with J gene TRBJ1-5; D is unclear. Germline values: CDR1 MDHEN, CDR2 SYDVKM. CDR3 size: 15 residues. V was trimmed by 6 bases and J by 5 bases, leaving 17 bases between them. This CDR3 reads CASRLGLGDYQPQHF. As DNA, the CDR3 is TGTGCCAGCAGATTAGGACTTGGCGACTATCAGCCCCAGCATTTT.

A few counts support this clonotype. The CDR3, as DNA: TGTGCCACCAGTGATTTGTTCGGGGCCAGCACAGATACGCAGTATTTT. Its translation: CATSDLFGASTDTQYF. This rearrangement joins TRBV24-1 to TRBJ2-3, with D possibly called TRBD1 or TRBD2 (5 bases each). The CDR3 is made up of 16 amino acids. V was cut by 0 bases and J by 0 bases, with 9 bases left in between. Germline V gene data show CDR1 as KGHDR and CDR2 as SFDVKD.

J is TRBJ2-1 and V is TRBV30, with TRBD1 as a possible D gene (6 bases). Germline V gene lookup returns CDR1 GTSNPN and CDR2 SVGIG (reference sequence). V was shortened by 2 bases and J by 0 bases, with 14 bases between the two germline ends. This CDR3 contains 16 residues. In DNA, the CDR3 is TGTGCCTGGAGTCTAGGGGGATCCAGCTCCTACAATGAGCAGTTCTTC. As protein: CAWSLGGSSSYNEQFF.

This clonotype came up many times. The chain recombines TRBV9 with TRBJ2-7; D is possibly TRBD1 or TRBD2 (5 bases each). The CDR3 runs to 14 residues. Per the germline V gene, CDR1 is SGDLS and CDR2 is YYNGEE. V was clipped by 0 bases and J by 3 bases, with 10 bases between them. The CDR3: CASSVAGPDYEQYF. CDR3 bases: TGTGCCAGCAGCGTAGCGGGGCCTGACTACGAGCAGTACTTC.

The chain employs TRBV18 and TRBJ1-5; TRBD1 matches at 7 bases. Trimming cost V 5 bases and J 1 base; bases outside gene matches: 5. The CDR3 runs 15 residues. CDR1 is KGHSH, CDR2 LQKENI, per germline. This chain's CDR3 is CASSRGQLSNQPQHF. CDR3 coding DNA: TGTGCCAGCTCAAGGGGACAGCTAAGCAATCAGCCCCAGCATTTT.

This clonotype was found many times. This chain connects TRBV12-3 or TRBV12-4 to TRBJ2-3; D perhaps matches TRBD1 (5 bases). Trimming pared 6 bases from V and 0 bases from J, leaving 13 bases between. This CDR3 is built from 15 residues. CDR3 region: CASSKRTTSTDTQYF. CDR3 bases: TGTGCCAGCAGCAAGAGGACAACTAGCACAGATACGCAGTATTTT.

This clonotype was recorded at least ten times. The chain uses TRBV23-1 and TRBJ2-7; a weak D match, TRBD1 (6 bases). TRBV23-1 is an ORF for which the function is uncertain. The CDR3 sequence is 16 residues long. Trimming took off 0 bases at V and 2 bases at J, with 14 bases between the two ends. The CDR3 DNA sequence: TGCGCCAGCAGTCAATCCAGTGAGGCAGGGGCCTACGAGCAGTACTTC. Amino acids: CASSQSSEAGAYEQYF.